The 8 T cell receptor beta chains below come from one sample, sequenced in a study of beta chain features in type 1 diabetes. Study results and caveats: For Type 1 diabetes patients, all four CD4+ subsets carried TCRB CDR3s that were moderately but significantly shorter.

The sequenced template was cDNA made from the entire isolated RNA. Profiling relied on immunoSEQ multiplex PCR, and the TCRdb table lists in-frame clones only, not all of them. Of about 360,000 clones listed, around an eighth were seen once; the top ten hold over 0.008%. Their antigen targets remain unknown. Sequencing was performed on naive CD4+ T cells from blood. The receptors stem from a woman aged 18-30 years with type 1 diabetes.

In this sample, this clone turned up a few times. Here the CDR3 reads CASSYSRGQGNGYTF. The CDR3 DNA sequence: TGTGCCAGCAGTTATAGTCGCGGACAGGGGAATGGCTACACCTTC. V is TRBV2 and J is TRBJ1-2, with 9 bases fitting TRBD1. CDR3 length equals 15 residues. Germline lookup yields CDR1 SNHLY and CDR2 FYNNEI. V gave up 5 bases and J gave up 6 bases; unmatched junction bases: 10. Together with reference TRBV2 and TRBJ1-2, the CDR3 gives the full variable domain: EPEVTQTPSHQVTQMGQEVILRCVPISNHLYFYWYRQILGQKVEFLVSFYNNEISEKSEIFDDQFSVERPDGSNFTLKIRSTKLEDSAMYFCASSYSRGQGNGYTFGSGTRLTVV.

V usage is TRBV5-6 and J usage is TRBJ2-4, with D perhaps TRBD2 (5 bases). Germline V gene lookup returns CDR1 SGHDT and CDR2 YYEEEE. The CDR3 has 12 amino acids. The V end was cut by 2 bases, the J end by 7 bases, with 7 bases between. The CDR3 loop is CASSFTSNIQYF. In nucleotides, the CDR3 is TGTGCCAGCAGCTTTACTAGTAACATTCAGTACTTC.

This chain joins TRBV5-1 and TRBJ2-5; no definite D call. Trimming shortened V by 0 bases and J by 3 bases, and 9 bases separated the two germline ends. The CDR3 runs to 14 residues. Per the germline V gene, CDR1 is SGHRS and CDR2 is YFSETQ. As DNA, the CDR3 is TGCGCCAGCAGCTTGGCCAGAGGAAAAGAGACCCAGTACTTC. Translated: CASSLARGKETQYF.

Only one count was recorded for this clone. The rearrangement uses TRBV19 and TRBJ1-2; a possible D gene is TRBD1 (5 bases). Germline CDR1 LNHDA, CDR2 SQIVND (reference sequence). V gave up 7 bases and J gave up 1 base, with 13 bases separating them. The CDR3 loop spans 14 amino acids. The CDR3 protein is CASNAGRYNYGYTF. Written as DNA, the CDR3 is TGTGCCAGTAATGCGGGACGGTATAACTATGGCTACACCTTC.

This clone showed up just a few times. The chain employs TRBV7-3 and TRBJ2-1, with D possibly TRBD2 on 7 matching bases. Trimming pared 4 bases from V and 2 bases from J, leaving 18 bases between. Looked up from germline, CDR1 is SGHTA and CDR2 is FQGTGA. There are 17 residues in the CDR3. The CDR3 sequence: CASSSGPKGGAYNEQFF. CDR3 sequence (DNA): TGTGCCAGCAGCTCGGGACCAAAAGGGGGGGCCTACAATGAGCAGTTCTTC.

The chain carries TRBV15 and TRBJ2-7, with D possibly TRBD1 on 6 matching bases. V gave up 8 bases and J gave up 3 bases, with 14 bases separating them. The CDR3 contains 13 residues. CDR1 is LNHNV and CDR2 is YYDKDF in the germline V gene (reference sequence). The CDR3 is CATRATGGYEQYF. Here the CDR3 DNA reads TGTGCCACCCGGGCGACAGGCGGCTACGAGCAGTACTTC.

V usage is TRBV29-1 and J usage is TRBJ2-1; 8 bases fit TRBD1. J lost 12 bases, V lost 5 bases, and 12 bases had no gene match. CDR1 is SQVTM and CDR2 is ANQGSEA in the germline V gene. This CDR3 spans 13 amino acids. The CDR3 reads CSVTGGTGVRQFF. DNA for the CDR3: TGCAGCGTTACAGGGGGAACGGGAGTACGGCAGTTCTTC.

The chain combines TRBV7-9 with TRBJ1-2; D is unresolved. Trimming stripped 5 bases from V and 4 bases from J, with 11 bases between. CDR1 is SEHNR, CDR2 FQNEAQ, per germline (reference sequence). CDR3 length equals 13 residues. The CDR3 DNA sequence: TGTGCCAGCAGCCCTACAGAGGGCTATGGCTACACCTTC. Translated, it gives CASSPTEGYGYTF.